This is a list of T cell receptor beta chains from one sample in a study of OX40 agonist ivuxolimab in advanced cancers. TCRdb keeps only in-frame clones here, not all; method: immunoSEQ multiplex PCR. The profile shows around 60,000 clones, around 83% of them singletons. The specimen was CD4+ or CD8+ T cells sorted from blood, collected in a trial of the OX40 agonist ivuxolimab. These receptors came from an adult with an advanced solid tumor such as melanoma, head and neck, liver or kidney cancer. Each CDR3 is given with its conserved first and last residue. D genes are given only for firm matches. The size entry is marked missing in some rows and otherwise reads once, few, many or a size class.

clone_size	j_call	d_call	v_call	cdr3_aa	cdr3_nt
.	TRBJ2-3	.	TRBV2	CASRDGAPGDTQYF	TGTGCCAGCCGAGACGGCGCGCCGGGGGATACGCAGTATTTT
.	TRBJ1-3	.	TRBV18	CASSRDVSSGNTIYF	TGTGCCAGCTCACGGGACGTAAGCTCTGGAAACACCATATATTTT
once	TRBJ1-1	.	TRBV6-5	CASSKTGLFEAFF	TGTGCCAGCAGTAAGACGGGGCTTTTCGAAGCTTTCTTT
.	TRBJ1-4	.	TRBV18	CASSPGQQEKLFF	TGTGCCAGCTCACCCGGACAACAAGAAAAACTGTTTTTT
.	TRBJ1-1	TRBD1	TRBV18	CASKRDREGEAFF	TGTGCCAGCAAACGGGACAGGGAGGGTGAAGCTTTCTTT
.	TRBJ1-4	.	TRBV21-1	CASRKSRGRAEKLFF	TGTGCCAGCAGAAAATCTAGGGGGCGGGCTGAAAAACTGTTTTTT
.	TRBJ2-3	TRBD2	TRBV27	CASSFVPLRGGPRDTQYF	TGTGCCAGCAGTTTCGTTCCCTTACGGGGGGGCCCTCGGGATACGCAGTATTTT
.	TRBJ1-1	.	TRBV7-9	CASSLLGGVAIKGTEAFF	TGTGCCAGCAGCTTATTAGGAGGGGTGGCAATCAAGGGCACTGAAGCTTTCTTT
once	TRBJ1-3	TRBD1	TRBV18	CASSPRDRGHSGNTIYF	TGTGCCAGCTCACCACGTGACAGGGGCCACTCTGGAAACACCATATATTTT
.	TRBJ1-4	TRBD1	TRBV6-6	CASSYSMGQINEKLFF	TGTGCCAGCAGTTACTCTATGGGACAGATAAATGAAAAACTGTTTTTT
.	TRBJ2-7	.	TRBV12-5	CASGKGVRTSYEQYF	TGTGCTAGTGGTAAGGGGGTACGGACCTCCTACGAGCAGTACTTC
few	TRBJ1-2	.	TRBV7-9	CASSSRTVDYGYTF	TGTGCCAGCAGCTCGAGGACGGTGGACTATGGCTACACCTTC
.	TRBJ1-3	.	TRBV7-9	CASSPRRPLSSGNTIYF	TGTGCCAGCAGCCCACGGCGGCCCCTAAGCTCTGGAAACACCATATATTTT
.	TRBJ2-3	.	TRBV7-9	CASSFTDTQYF	TGTGCCAGCAGTTTCACAGATACGCAGTATTTT
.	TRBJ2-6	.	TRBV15	CATSRRGSGANVLTF	TGTGCCACCAGCAGGAGGGGGTCTGGGGCCAACGTCCTGACTTTC
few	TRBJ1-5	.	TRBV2	CASSEDGRGSQPQHF	TGTGCCAGCAGTGAGGATGGGAGGGGCTCTCAGCCCCAGCATTTT
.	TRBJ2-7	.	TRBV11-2	CASSLSGPSAYEQYF	TGTGCCAGCAGCTTAAGTGGGCCGTCGGCCTACGAGCAGTACTTC
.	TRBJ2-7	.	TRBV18	CASSPTDYEQYF	TGTGCCAGCTCACCAACGGACTACGAGCAGTACTTC
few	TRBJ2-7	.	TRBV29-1	CSVSGKGVKYEQYF	TGCAGCGTTTCGGGGAAGGGGGTAAAGTACGAGCAGTACTTC
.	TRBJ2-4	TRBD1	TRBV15	CATSRDRGPGNIQYF	TGTGCCACCAGCAGGGACAGGGGGCCGGGAAACATTCAGTACTTC
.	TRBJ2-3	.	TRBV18	CASSPQLGDTQYF	TGTGCCAGCTCCCCACAACTAGGGGATACGCAGTATTTT
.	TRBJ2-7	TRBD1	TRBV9	CASSLKGQGAAEQYF	TGTGCCAGCAGCCTAAAGGGACAGGGGGCGGCGGAGCAGTACTTC
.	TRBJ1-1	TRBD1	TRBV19	CASSIPRPRGLYEDEAFF	TGTGCCAGTAGTATTCCCCGGCCGAGGGGGCTCTATGAGGATGAAGCTTTCTTT
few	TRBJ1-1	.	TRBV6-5	CASRVGTEAFF	TGTGCCAGCAGGGTGGGCACTGAAGCTTTCTTT
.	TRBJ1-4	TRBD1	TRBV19	CASSFSGQGDEKLFF	TGTGCCAGTAGTTTCTCGGGACAGGGAGACGAAAAACTGTTTTTT
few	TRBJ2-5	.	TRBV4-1	CASSRSGLRGSETQYF	TGCGCCAGCAGCCGGTCGGGGCTCCGGGGGTCCGAGACCCAGTACTTC
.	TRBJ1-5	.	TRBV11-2	CASSPSGREPQHF	TGTGCCAGCAGCCCAAGTGGCCGGGAGCCCCAGCATTTT
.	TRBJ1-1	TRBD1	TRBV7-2	CASSFLQGTEAFF	TGTGCCAGCAGCTTCCTACAGGGGACTGAAGCTTTCTTT
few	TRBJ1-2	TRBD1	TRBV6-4	CASSDQGGKYGYTF	TGTGCCAGCAGTGACCAAGGGGGCAAGTATGGCTACACCTTC
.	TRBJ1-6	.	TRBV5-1	CASSVQGSDNSPLHF	TGCGCCAGCAGCGTACAGGGTTCGGATAATTCACCCCTCCACTTT
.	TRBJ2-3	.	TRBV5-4	CASSHRDTSTDTQYF	TGTGCCAGCAGCCACAGGGATACTAGCACAGATACGCAGTATTTT
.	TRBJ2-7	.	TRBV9	CASSRLLAPTQQYF	TGTGCCAGCAGCCGACTCCTAGCCCCCACACAGCAGTACTTC
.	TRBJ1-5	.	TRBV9	CASSVAPESEPQHF	TGTGCCAGCAGCGTAGCCCCGGAATCAGAGCCCCAGCATTTT
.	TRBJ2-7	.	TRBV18	CASSPGHGFYEQYF	TGTGCCAGCTCACCGGGACACGGATTCTACGAGCAGTACTTC
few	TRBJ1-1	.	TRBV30	CAWSVQSNTEAFF	TGTGCCTGGAGTGTACAGAGCAACACTGAAGCTTTCTTT
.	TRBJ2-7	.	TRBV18	CASSITTGTYEQYF	TGTGCCAGCTCAATTACGACAGGTACCTACGAGCAGTACTTC
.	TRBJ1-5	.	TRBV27	CASSLRGYSNQPQHF	TGTGCCAGCAGTTTAAGGGGGTATAGCAATCAGCCCCAGCATTTT
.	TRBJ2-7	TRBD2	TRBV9	CASSSEWGGNEQYF	TGTGCCAGCAGCTCCGAATGGGGGGGAAACGAGCAGTACTTC
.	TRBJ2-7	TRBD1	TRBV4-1	CASSSPGQGNYEQYF	TGCGCCAGCAGCAGTCCGGGACAGGGAAACTACGAGCAGTACTTC
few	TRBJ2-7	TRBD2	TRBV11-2	CASSLDGTSSYEQYF	TGTGCCAGCAGCTTAGATGGGACTAGCTCCTACGAGCAGTACTTC
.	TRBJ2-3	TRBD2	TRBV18	CASSPTGGTDTQYF	TGTGCCAGCTCACCTACGGGGGGGACAGATACGCAGTATTTT
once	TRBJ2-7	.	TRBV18	CASSPIGAYEQYF	TGTGCCAGCTCACCCATAGGGGCCTACGAGCAGTACTTC
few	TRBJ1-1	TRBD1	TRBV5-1	CASSLGTDKAFF	TGCGCCAGCAGCCTAGGGACAGATAAAGCTTTCTTT
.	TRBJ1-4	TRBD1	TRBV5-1	CASSAGQGNEKLFF	TGCGCCAGCAGCGCGGGACAGGGTAATGAAAAACTGTTTTTT
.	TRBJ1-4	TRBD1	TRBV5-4	CASSPGQLNEKLFF	TGTGCCAGCAGCCCGGGACAGCTAAATGAAAAACTGTTTTTT
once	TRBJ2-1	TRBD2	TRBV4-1	CASSQVGASGGPYNEQFF	TGCGCCAGCAGCCAAGTGGGTGCTAGCGGGGGACCTTACAATGAGCAGTTCTTC
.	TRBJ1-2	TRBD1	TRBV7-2	CASSLRQGVKAYGYTF	TGTGCCAGCAGCCTCCGACAGGGCGTAAAAGCCTATGGCTACACCTTC